The 10 T cell receptor beta chains in this list originate from one sample, sequenced in a study of T cells after yellow fever vaccination. TCRdb redid the calling of the 5' RACE reads with MiXCR, one entry per CDR3 protein. The sample has some 320,000 distinct CDR3 sequences, 4% to 5.5% seen once. The specimen comprised PBMCs, sampled 15 days after the yellow fever booster vaccination. These receptors all stem from a man between 18 and 29 years old who received the YFV17D yellow fever vaccine.

Ten or more counts support this clonotype. CDR3 sequence reads: CASSLGQGRAYEQYV. The CDR3 coding sequence is TGTGCCAGCAGTTTGGGACAGGGCAGGGCCTACGAGCAGTACGTC. The chain joins TRBV28 to TRBJ2-7; 9 bases align to TRBD1. The germline V gene has CDR1 MDHEN and CDR2 SYDVKM. This CDR3 spans 15 amino acids. Trimming at V came to 3 bases and at J to 2 bases, leaving 5 bases not matched to a gene.

The chain uses TRBV12-3 or TRBV12-4 and TRBJ2-2; no definite D call. V gave up 2 bases and J gave up 7 bases, with 11 bases separating them. The CDR3 is 14 residues long. This CDR3 reads CASSLSGPSGELFF. In DNA, the CDR3 is TGTGCCAGCAGTTTATCTGGGCCGAGCGGGGAGCTGTTTTTT.

This clonotype was detected only a few times. V gene TRBV5-1 combines with J gene TRBJ1-3; the D is unclear. Germline values: CDR1 SGHRS, CDR2 YFSETQ. This CDR3 has 14 residues. The V gene lost 0 bases and the J gene lost 0 bases, with 4 bases spanning the gap. CDR3 amino acids: CASSLEDSGNTIYF. CDR3 coding DNA: TGCGCCAGCAGCTTGGAGGACTCTGGAAACACCATATATTTT.

The chain uses TRBV7-8 and TRBJ2-5; D could derive from TRBD1 or TRBD2 (7 bases each). V was trimmed by 5 bases and J by 7 bases, leaving 17 bases between them. Germline V gene sequence: CDR1 SGHVS, CDR2 FQNEAQ. There are 14 residues in the CDR3. The CDR3, as DNA: TGTGCCAGCAGCCCCCAGGGGGGGTTTGGGACCCAGTACTTC. The encoded protein is CASSPQGGFGTQYF.

The chain carries TRBV4-1 and TRBJ1-2, with D unclear. The CDR3 has 16 residues. Germline CDR1 and CDR2: MGHRA and YSYEKL. The V end lost 1 base, the J end lost 4 bases, and 16 bases lay between the germline ends. The CDR3 DNA reads TGCGCCAGCAGCCAAGCCCCCTGGCCCCCGTTCTATGGCTACACCTTC. This gives the protein CASSQAPWPPFYGYTF.

The chain combines TRBV4-3 with TRBJ1-1; tentative D call: TRBD1 (5 bases). The CDR3 is 15 amino acids. CDR1 and CDR2 (germline): LGHNA, YSLEER. The germline V and J ends were trimmed by 0 bases and 1 base, with 9 bases remaining between them. The CDR3 DNA reads TGCGCCAGCAGCCAAGATCAAGGGGCGAACACTGAAGCTTTCTTT. This codes for CASSQDQGANTEAFF.

This clonotype was seen a handful of times. This chain joins TRBV12-3 or TRBV12-4 and TRBJ2-5, with 9 bases fitting TRBD1. Germline trimming cut 8 bases from V and 2 bases from J; bases unmatched to any gene: 3. The CDR3 is 13 amino acids. The CDR3 loop reads CASHDRGQETQYF. The CDR3 region has the DNA TGTGCCAGCCACGACAGGGGGCAAGAGACCCAGTACTTC.

The chain employs TRBV5-1 and TRBJ2-2; the D gene is possibly TRBD1 (6 bases). Between the trimmed V and J ends, which lost 6 bases and 7 bases, there was a span of 16 bases. This CDR3 has 14 residues. The germline V gene has CDR1 SGHRS and CDR2 YFSETQ. The chain's CDR3 is CASNPLTGHGELFF. CDR3 nucleotide sequence: TGCGCCAGCAACCCCCTTACAGGGCACGGGGAGCTGTTTTTT.

This clonotype was seen more than once but under ten times. This sequence joins TRBV5-1 and TRBJ2-3; 8 bases match TRBD2. In germline, CDR1 is SGHRS, CDR2 YFSETQ. V shed 1 base and J 3 bases; nucleotides not matched to a gene: 4. The CDR3 loop spans 15 amino acids. CDR3 sequence (DNA): TGCGCCAGCAGCTTGACGGGGGGGACAACAGATACGCAGTATTTT. Translation gives CASSLTGGTTDTQYF.

This clonotype has at least ten counts. This chain uses TRBV5-1 with TRBJ2-3; D unresolved. V lost 2 bases and J 4 bases, leaving 14 bases between the germline ends. Germline V gene sequence: CDR1 SGHRS, CDR2 YFSETQ. This CDR3 has 15 amino acids. The CDR3: CASSFQAPGADTQYF. Written as DNA, the CDR3 is TGCGCCAGCAGCTTCCAGGCACCTGGGGCAGATACGCAGTATTTT.